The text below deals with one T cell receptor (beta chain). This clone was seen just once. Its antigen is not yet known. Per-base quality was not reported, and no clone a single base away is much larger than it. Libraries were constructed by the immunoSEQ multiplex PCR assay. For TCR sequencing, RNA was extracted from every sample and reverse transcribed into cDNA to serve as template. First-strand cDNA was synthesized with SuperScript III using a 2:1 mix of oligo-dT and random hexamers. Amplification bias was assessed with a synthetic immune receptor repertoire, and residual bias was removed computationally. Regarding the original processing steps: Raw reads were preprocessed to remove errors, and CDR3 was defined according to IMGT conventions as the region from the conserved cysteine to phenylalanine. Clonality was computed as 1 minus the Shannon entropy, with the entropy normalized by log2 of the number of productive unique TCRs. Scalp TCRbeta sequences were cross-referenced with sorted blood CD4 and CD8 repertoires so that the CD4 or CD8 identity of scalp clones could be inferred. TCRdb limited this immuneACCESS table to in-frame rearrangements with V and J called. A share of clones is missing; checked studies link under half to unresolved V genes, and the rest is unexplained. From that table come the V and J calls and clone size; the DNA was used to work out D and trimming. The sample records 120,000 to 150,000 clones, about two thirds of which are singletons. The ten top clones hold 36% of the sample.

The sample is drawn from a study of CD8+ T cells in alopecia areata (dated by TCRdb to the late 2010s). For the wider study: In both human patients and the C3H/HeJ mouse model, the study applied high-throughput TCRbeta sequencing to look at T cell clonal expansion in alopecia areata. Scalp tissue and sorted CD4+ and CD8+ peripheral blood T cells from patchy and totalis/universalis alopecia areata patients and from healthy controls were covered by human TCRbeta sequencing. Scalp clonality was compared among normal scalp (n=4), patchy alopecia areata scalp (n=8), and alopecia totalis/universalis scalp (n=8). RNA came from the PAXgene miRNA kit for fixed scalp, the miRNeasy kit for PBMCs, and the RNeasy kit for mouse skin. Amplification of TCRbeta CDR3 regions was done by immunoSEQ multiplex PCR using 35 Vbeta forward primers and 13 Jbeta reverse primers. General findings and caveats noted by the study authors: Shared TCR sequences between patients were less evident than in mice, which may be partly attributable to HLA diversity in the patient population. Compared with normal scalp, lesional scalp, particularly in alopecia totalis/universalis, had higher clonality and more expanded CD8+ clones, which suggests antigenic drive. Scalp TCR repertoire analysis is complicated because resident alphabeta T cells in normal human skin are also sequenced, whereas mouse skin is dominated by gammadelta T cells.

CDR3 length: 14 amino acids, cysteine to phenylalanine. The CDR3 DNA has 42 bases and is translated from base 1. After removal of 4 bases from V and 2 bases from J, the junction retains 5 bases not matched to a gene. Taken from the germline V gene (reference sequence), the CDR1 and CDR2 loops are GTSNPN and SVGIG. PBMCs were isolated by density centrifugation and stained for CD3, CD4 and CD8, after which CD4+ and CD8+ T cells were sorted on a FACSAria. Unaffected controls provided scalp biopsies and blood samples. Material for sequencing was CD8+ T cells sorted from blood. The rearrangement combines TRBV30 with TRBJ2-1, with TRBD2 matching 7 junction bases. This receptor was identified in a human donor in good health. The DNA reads TGTGCCTGGATGGGCGGGAGAACCTACAATGAGCAGTTCTTC. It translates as CAWMGGRTYNEQFF.